These 5 T cell receptor beta chains originate from one sample sequenced in a study of T cell changes during pregnancy in multiple sclerosis. Sequencing was performed with immunoSEQ multiplex PCR; in TCRdb, only in-frame clones are kept and a portion is missing. The sample carries approximately 51,000 clones, 85% to 95% recorded once. Sequencing was performed on CD4+ T cells from peripheral blood mononuclear cells, taken in the second trimester of pregnancy. The origin of the receptors is a female donor with multiple sclerosis, enrolled in a pregnancy study.

The CDR3 sequence is CASSPWRGPDTQYF. CDR3 DNA: TGTGCCAGCAGCCCATGGCGGGGGCCCGATACGCAGTATTTT. The chain carries TRBV5-6 and TRBJ2-3; possibly TRBD2 for D (7 bases). The germline CDR1 and CDR2 sequences are SGHDT and YYEEEE. V lost 4 bases, J lost 6 bases, and 15 bases lay in between. The CDR3 contains 14 residues.

For this clone: At one boundary the junction diverges from the germline segment, which might be a read error. V and J are TRBV7-8 and TRBJ2-3; 9 bases are a match to TRBD2. The CDR3 is made up of 15 amino acids. CDR1 and CDR2 (germline): SGHVS, FQNEAQ. The chain's CDR3 is CAGSPRTSAWDTQYF. The CDR3 nucleotides read TGTGCCGGCAGCCCACGGACTAGCGCGTGGGATACGCAGTATTTT.

V is TRBV4-3 and J is TRBJ2-1, with TRBD2 matching over 8 bases. V lost 4 bases, J lost 6 bases, and 14 bases stayed unmatched. The length of the CDR3 is 17 residues. Germline V CDR1 and CDR2: LGHNA, YSLEER. The CDR3 DNA reads TGCGCCAGCAGCCCCAGACTAGCGAGGATGGGGGGCAATGAGCAGTTCTTC. Residues: CASSPRLARMGGNEQFF.

The V call is TRBV7-9, the J call TRBJ2-7, with D unclear. V lost 5 bases to trimming and J lost 2 bases, with 7 bases between them. CDR1 and CDR2 from the germline V gene are SEHNR and FQNEAQ (reference sequence). This CDR3 is 12 amino acids long. The CDR3 protein is CASSPPPYEQYF. The DNA of the CDR3 is TGTGCCAGCAGCCCCCCTCCCTACGAGCAGTACTTC. The whole variable domain, filled in from reference TRBV7-9 and TRBJ2-7, reads DTGVSQNPRHKITKRGQNVTFRCDPISEHNRLYWYRQTLGQGPEFLTYFQNEAQLEKSRLLSDRFSAERPKGSFSTLEIQRTEQGDSAMYLCASSPPPYEQYFGPGTRLTVT.

The chain uses TRBV11-2 and TRBJ1-4, with no clear D. CDR1 and CDR2 from the germline V gene are SGHAT and FQNNGV. The V end lost 2 bases, the J end lost 7 bases, and 5 bases lay between the germline ends. This CDR3 comprises 12 residues. The CDR3 bases are TGTGCCAGCAGCTTACAGGCTGAAAAACTGTTTTTT. It encodes CASSLQAEKLFF.